This T cell receptor (beta chain) appears in the sequencing data of a study of T cell responses to AZD1222 COVID-19 vaccine. General observations from the study: Regions 160-218 and 743-854 held dominance among vaccine-associated CD4 TCRs, which spanned spike. Baseline seropositives among AZD1222 recipients totaled only five or six.

CDR1 and CDR2 from the germline V gene are SGDLS and YYNGEE. This CDR3 comprises 13 residues. Deletions cut 0 bases from V and 7 bases from J, with 11 bases between. Measured with immunoSEQ multiplex PCR; TCRdb has only the in-frame clones, and not every one. This table holds 250,000 to 300,000 clones, around 93% found once. About this clone: Its target is unknown.

The source material was peripheral blood, sampled 28 days after the second AZD1222 dose. The V gene is TRBV9, the J gene TRBJ2-7; D call uncertain. The receptor was derived from an adult who received the AZD1222 COVID-19 vaccine. The CDR3 DNA reads TGTGCCAGCAGCGTAGTAGACTCCAGTGAGCAGTACTTC. It codes for CASSVVDSSEQYF.